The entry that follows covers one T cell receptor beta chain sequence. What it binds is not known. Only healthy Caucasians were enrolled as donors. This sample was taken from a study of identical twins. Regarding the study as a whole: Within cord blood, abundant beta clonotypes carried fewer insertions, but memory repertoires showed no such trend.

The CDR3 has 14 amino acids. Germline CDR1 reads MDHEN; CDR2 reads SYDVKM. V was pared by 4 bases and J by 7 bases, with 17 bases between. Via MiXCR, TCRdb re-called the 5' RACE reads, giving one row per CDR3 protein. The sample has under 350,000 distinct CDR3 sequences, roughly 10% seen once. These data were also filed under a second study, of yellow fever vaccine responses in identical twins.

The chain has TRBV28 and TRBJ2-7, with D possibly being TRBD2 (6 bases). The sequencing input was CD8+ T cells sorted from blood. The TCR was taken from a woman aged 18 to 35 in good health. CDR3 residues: CASSSGRVPGEQYF. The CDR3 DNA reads TGTGCCAGCAGTTCCGGGAGAGTCCCGGGAGAGCAGTACTTC.